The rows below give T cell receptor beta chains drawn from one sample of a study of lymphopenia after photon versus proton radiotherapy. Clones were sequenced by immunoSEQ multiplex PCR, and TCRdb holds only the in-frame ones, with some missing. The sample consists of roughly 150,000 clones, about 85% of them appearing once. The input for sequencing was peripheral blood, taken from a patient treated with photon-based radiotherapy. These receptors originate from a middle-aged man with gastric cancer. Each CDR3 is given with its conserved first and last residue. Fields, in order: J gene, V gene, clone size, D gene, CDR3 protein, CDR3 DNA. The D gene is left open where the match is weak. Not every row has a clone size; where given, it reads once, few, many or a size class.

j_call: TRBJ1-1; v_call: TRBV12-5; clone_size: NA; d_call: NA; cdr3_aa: CASGLPRTVYTEAFF; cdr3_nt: TGTGCTAGTGGTTTGCCACGGACGGTGTACACTGAAGCTTTCTTT
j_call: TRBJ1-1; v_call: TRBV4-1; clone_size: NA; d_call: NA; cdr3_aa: CASSQEGYGFSEAFF; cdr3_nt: TGCGCCAGCAGCCAAGAAGGCTATGGATTCTCTGAAGCTTTCTTT
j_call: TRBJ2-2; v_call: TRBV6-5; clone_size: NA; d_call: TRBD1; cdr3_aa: CASSTGGVNTGELFF; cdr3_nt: TGTGCCAGCAGTACAGGGGGCGTGAACACCGGGGAGCTGTTTTTT
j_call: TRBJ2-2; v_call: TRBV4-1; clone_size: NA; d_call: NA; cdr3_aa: CASSHTGRTGELFF; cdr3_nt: TGCGCCAGCAGCCATACAGGGCGCACCGGGGAGCTGTTTTTT
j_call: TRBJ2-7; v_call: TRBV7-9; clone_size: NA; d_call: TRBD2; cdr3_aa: CASSFAPGLAGYEQYF; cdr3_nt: TGTGCCAGCAGCTTTGCCCCGGGACTAGCGGGGTACGAGCAGTACTTC
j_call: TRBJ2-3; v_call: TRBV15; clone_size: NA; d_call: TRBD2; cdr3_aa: CATSRVSGSSTDTQYF; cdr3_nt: TGTGCCACCAGCAGAGTTAGCGGGAGTAGCACAGATACGCAGTATTTT
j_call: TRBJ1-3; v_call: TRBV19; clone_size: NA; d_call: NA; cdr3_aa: CASSRGQFDAGNTIYF; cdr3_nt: TGTGCCAGTAGTAGAGGACAGTTCGACGCTGGAAACACCATATATTTT
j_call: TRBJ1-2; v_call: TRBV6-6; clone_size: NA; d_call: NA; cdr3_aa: CASSYSGSHYGYTF; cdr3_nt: TGTGCCAGCAGTTACTCAGGCAGCCACTATGGCTACACCTTC
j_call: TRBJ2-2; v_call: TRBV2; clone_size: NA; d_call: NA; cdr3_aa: CASSVQGGAGELFF; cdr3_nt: TGTGCCAGCAGCGTGCAGGGCGGGGCAGGGGAGCTGTTTTTT
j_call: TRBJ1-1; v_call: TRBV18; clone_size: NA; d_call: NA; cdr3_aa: CASSPYSRNTEAFF; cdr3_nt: TGTGCCAGCTCACCGTACTCCAGGAACACTGAAGCTTTCTTT
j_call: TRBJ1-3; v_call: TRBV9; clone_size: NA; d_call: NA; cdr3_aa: CASSVGSSGNTIYF; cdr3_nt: TGTGCCAGCAGCGTTGGGAGCTCTGGAAACACCATATATTTT
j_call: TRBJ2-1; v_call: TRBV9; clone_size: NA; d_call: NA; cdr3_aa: CASSQRSGLDNEQFF; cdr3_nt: TGTGCCAGCAGCCAACGATCGGGACTGGACAATGAGCAGTTCTTC
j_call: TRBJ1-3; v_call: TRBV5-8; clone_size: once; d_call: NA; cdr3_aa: CASSLGQTGNTIYF; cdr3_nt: TGTGCCAGCAGCTTGGGACAGACTGGAAACACCATATATTTT
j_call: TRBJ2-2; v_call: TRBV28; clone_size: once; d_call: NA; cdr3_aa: CASKVSPLTGELFF; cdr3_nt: TGTGCCAGCAAGGTCTCACCGCTCACCGGGGAGCTGTTTTTT
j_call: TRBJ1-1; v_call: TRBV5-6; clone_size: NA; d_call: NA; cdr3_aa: CASSLEGVNTEAFF; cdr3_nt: TGTGCCAGCAGCTTGGAAGGGGTGAACACTGAAGCTTTCTTT
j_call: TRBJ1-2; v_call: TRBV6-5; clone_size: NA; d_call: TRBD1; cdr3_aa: CASRQLGQGNYGYTF; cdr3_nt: TGTGCCAGCAGGCAACTCGGACAGGGGAACTATGGCTACACCTTC
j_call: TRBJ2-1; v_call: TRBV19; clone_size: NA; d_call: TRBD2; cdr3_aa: CASSIVSGSEQFF; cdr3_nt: TGTGCCAGTAGTATAGTTAGCGGGAGCGAGCAGTTCTTC
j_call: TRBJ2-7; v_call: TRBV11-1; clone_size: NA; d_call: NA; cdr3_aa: CASSSGWLRAYEQYF; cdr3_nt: TGTGCCAGCAGCTCTGGGTGGTTGCGGGCCTACGAGCAGTACTTC
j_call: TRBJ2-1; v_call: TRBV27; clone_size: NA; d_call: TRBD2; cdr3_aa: CASSKIRTSGTLYNEQFF; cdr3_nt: TGTGCCAGCAGCAAGATTCGGACTAGCGGAACACTTTACAATGAGCAGTTCTTC
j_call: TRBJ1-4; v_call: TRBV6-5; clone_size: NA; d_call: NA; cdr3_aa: CASSRDAATNEKLFF; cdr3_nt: TGTGCCAGCAGTCGGGACGCCGCAACTAATGAAAAACTGTTTTTT
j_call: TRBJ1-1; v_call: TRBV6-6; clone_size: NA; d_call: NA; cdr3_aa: CASSYSGGIGTEAFF; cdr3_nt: TGTGCCAGCAGTTACTCGGGAGGGATCGGCACTGAAGCTTTCTTT
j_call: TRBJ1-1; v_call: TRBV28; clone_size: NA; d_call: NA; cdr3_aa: CASRDPRGVYHTEAFF; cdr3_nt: TGTGCCAGCAGGGACCCCAGGGGAGTTTATCACACTGAAGCTTTCTTT